The 30 T cell receptor beta chains in this list originate from one sample, sequenced in a study of T cells in localized non-small cell lung cancer. Sequencing used immunoSEQ multiplex PCR; TCRdb keeps in-frame clones, though not all of them. The table includes over 50,000 clones, approximately 80% detected once. The specimen was peripheral blood mononuclear cells, collected before any cancer treatment. The source of these receptors is a man between 40 and 75 years old with stage III lung adenocarcinoma.

In DNA, the CDR3 is TGTGCCAGCAGTTACGGGGGGGCTATGGGCACTGAAGCTTTCTTT. Translating it yields CASSYGGAMGTEAFF. V usage is TRBV6-5 and J usage is TRBJ1-1; a weak D match, TRBD1 (6 bases). Germline V gene lookup returns CDR1 MNHEY and CDR2 SVGAGI. There are 15 residues in the CDR3. V was shortened by 2 bases and J by 4 bases, with 14 bases between the two germline ends.

Here the CDR3 DNA reads TGTGCCAGCAGCAAGAGAGGACAGTCCTCCTACGAGCAGTACTTC. Protein sequence: CASSKRGQSSYEQYF. The chain carries TRBV11-3 and TRBJ2-7; D might be TRBD1 (6 bases). V was trimmed by 5 bases and J by 0 bases, leaving 14 bases between them. CDR1 and CDR2 from the germline V gene are SGHNT and YENEEA. The CDR3 contains 15 residues.

V is TRBV5-6 and J is TRBJ2-3; D is uncertain. Germline CDR1 and CDR2: SGHDT and YYEEEE. With 3 bases removed from V and 2 bases from J, the gap between germline ends came to 7 bases. This CDR3 has 13 amino acids. CDR3 in DNA: TGTGCCAGCAGCTCCCTATACACAGATACGCAGTATTTT. Residues: CASSSLYTDTQYF.

The J gene is TRBJ1-1, the V gene TRBV11-2, with D uncertain. Germline V gene sequence: CDR1 SGHAT, CDR2 FQNNGV. V was shortened by 8 bases and J by 1 base, with 14 bases between the two germline ends. The CDR3 consists of 14 residues. DNA for the CDR3: TGTGCCAGCTATACATCCGGGAAGAACACTGAAGCTTTCTTT. Its protein is CASYTSGKNTEAFF.

Here the CDR3 DNA reads TGTGCCAGCAGCCAAGGATGGTCTAGCGGGAGTGATACGCAGTATTTT. Encoded protein: CASSQGWSSGSDTQYF. This chain joins TRBV4-2 and TRBJ2-3, with 10 bases lining up with TRBD2. The CDR3 has 16 amino acids. The germline V gene has CDR1 LGHNA and CDR2 YNFKEQ. Trimming cost V 1 base and J 6 bases; bases outside gene matches: 7.

The V and J genes are TRBV5-6 and TRBJ2-5, with 7 bases fitting TRBD2. Germline values: CDR1 SGHDT, CDR2 YYEEEE. V lost 1 base and J lost 3; bases outside the gene matches: 9. The CDR3 contains 16 residues. Written as DNA, the CDR3 is TGTGCCAGCAGCTTGATCCGGGCTAGCGGAAAAGAGACCCAGTACTTC. Protein product: CASSLIRASGKETQYF. Full variable domain (remainder filled in from reference TRBV5-6 and TRBJ2-5): DAGVTQSPTHLIKTRGQQVTLRCSPKSGHDTVSWYQQALGQGPQFIFQYYEEEERQRGNFPDRFSGHQFPNYSSELNVNALLLGDSALYLCASSLIRASGKETQYFGPGTRLLVL.

The chain has TRBV4-3 and TRBJ1-6; D perhaps matches TRBD1 (6 bases). The CDR3 runs to 17 residues. The germline gives CDR1 LGHNA, CDR2 YSLEER. V lost 4 bases and J 8 bases, leaving 21 bases between the germline ends. The chain's CDR3 is CASSRFLQGLGDSPLHF. The CDR3 region has the DNA TGCGCCAGCAGCCGCTTTTTACAGGGCTTAGGTGATTCACCCCTCCACTTT.

The chain combines TRBV4-3 with TRBJ2-1; 9 bases agree with TRBD1. The V gene end was trimmed by 3 bases and the J gene end by 5 bases; junction bases not matched to a gene: 11. Germline CDR1 is LGHNA and CDR2 is YSLEER. The CDR3 contains 17 residues. The CDR3, as DNA: TGCGCCAGCAGCCACAATATCGGGACAGGGCGCAACAATGAGCAGTTCTTC. Amino acids: CASSHNIGTGRNNEQFF.

This chain joins TRBV23-1 and TRBJ1-4; the D is unclear. TRBV23-1 carries the ORF label, with uncertain function. Trimming removed 0 bases from V and 7 bases from J, with 3 bases in between. The CDR3 sequence is 12 residues long. As DNA, the CDR3 is TGCGCCAGCAGTCAATCCGGTGAAAAACTGTTTTTT. Its protein product is CASSQSGEKLFF.

The chain is built from TRBV6-5 and TRBJ2-5; D uncertain. This CDR3 spans 14 amino acids. V was pared by 0 bases and J by 3 bases, with 8 bases between. CDR1 and CDR2 from the germline V gene are MNHEY and SVGAGI. The CDR3 loop reads CASSYSYSEETQYF. The DNA of the CDR3 is TGTGCCAGCAGTTACTCGTACTCAGAAGAGACCCAGTACTTC.

The chain combines TRBV19 with TRBJ2-7; D is uncertain. Germline-derived CDR1 and CDR2 are LNHDA and SQIVND (reference sequence). V lost 3 bases, J lost 3 bases, and 9 bases lay in between. This CDR3 contains 13 residues. CDR3 amino acids: CASSIPGLYEQYF. The CDR3 DNA follows: TGTGCCAGTAGTATCCCCGGGCTCTACGAGCAGTACTTC.

The chain carries TRBV5-1 and TRBJ1-2; 9 nucleotides align to TRBD1. The V gene's germline CDR1 is SGHRS and CDR2 YFSETQ. CDR3 size: 15 residues. Losses at the gene ends were 4 bases for V and 8 bases for J; bases not matched to a gene: 12. In DNA form, the CDR3 reads TGCGCCAGCAGCAGGACAGGGGACTCTCGAGAGGGCTACACCTTC. This translates into CASSRTGDSREGYTF.

This chain connects TRBV14 to TRBJ2-5; 7 bases are shared with TRBD1. Germline loops: CDR1 SGHDN, CDR2 FVKESK. The CDR3 is 14 amino acids. The V and J ends lost 4 bases and 0 bases, in that order; junction bases with no gene match: 2. CDR3 protein: CASSRGQDQETQYF. CDR3 coding DNA: TGTGCCAGCAGCCGCGGACAGGACCAAGAGACCCAGTACTTC.

The genes are TRBV10-2 and TRBJ2-3; TRBD2 aligns across 8 bases. V lost 4 bases and J lost 3; bases outside the gene matches: 3. The germline gives CDR1 WSHSY, CDR2 SAAADI. CDR3 size: 14 residues. CDR3 sequence (DNA): TGCGCCAGCAGTGTCAGCGGGAGAACAGATACGCAGTATTTT. Its protein is CASSVSGRTDTQYF.

The gene calls are TRBV18 and TRBJ2-1, with unresolved D. Trimming stripped 8 bases from V and 3 bases from J, with 23 bases between. Germline loops: CDR1 KGHSH, CDR2 LQKENI. The CDR3 spans 17 residues. CDR3 nucleotides: TGTGCCAGCACCCCAGGATTTCAGGAGATCGGCTACAATGAGCAGTTCTTC. Protein sequence: CASTPGFQEIGYNEQFF.

This clone was picked up one time. The chain links TRBV5-1 to TRBJ2-2, with TRBD2 identical over 7 bases. The CDR3 is 15 amino acids. With V trimmed by 4 bases and J by 5 bases, 8 bases remained unmatched. Germline V gives CDR1 SGHRS, CDR2 YFSETQ. The CDR3 loop is CASSKGLPGTGELFF. The CDR3 DNA reads as TGCGCCAGCAGCAAGGGACTACCCGGGACCGGGGAGCTGTTTTTT.

On this clone itself: Other DNA sequences in the same sample also yield this CDR3. V and J are TRBV7-2 and TRBJ1-1, with D tentatively TRBD1 (5 bases). The ends were cut back, 2 bases at V and 1 base at J, with 8 bases in the middle. CDR3 length: 14 residues. In germline, CDR1 is SGHTA, CDR2 FQGNSA. In nucleotides, the CDR3 is TGTGCCAGCAGCTTACGCAGGGCGAACACTGAAGCTTTCTTT. Encoded protein: CASSLRRANTEAFF.

Only one count was recorded for this clone. The chain uses TRBV15 and TRBJ2-3; 13 bases match TRBD2. This CDR3 has 16 amino acids. Germline V lookup: CDR1 LNHNV, CDR2 YYDKDF (reference sequence). Trimming cost V 4 bases and J 5 bases; bases outside gene matches: 6. The CDR3 here is CATSNPLAGGGDTQYF. DNA of the CDR3: TGTGCCACCAGCAACCCACTAGCGGGGGGGGGAGATACGCAGTATTTT.

The V call is TRBV5-1, the J call TRBJ1-2; D is unresolved. Trimming took off 0 bases at V and 0 bases at J, with 12 bases between the two ends. This CDR3 region has 16 residues. Germline V gene data show CDR1 as SGHRS and CDR2 as YFSETQ. The CDR3 loop is CASSLARRDPNYGYTF. CDR3 coding DNA: TGCGCCAGCAGCTTGGCCAGACGGGATCCTAACTATGGCTACACCTTC.

This rearrangement joins TRBV18 to TRBJ2-3, with D tentatively TRBD1 (6 bases). Trimming left V 2 bases short and J 2 bases short, with 14 bases between. This CDR3 region has 16 residues. Germline V gene data show CDR1 as KGHSH and CDR2 as LQKENI. CDR3 coding DNA: TGTGCCAGCTCACCAAGCGGACAGCATACCACAGATACGCAGTATTTT. This codes for CASSPSGQHTTDTQYF.

The V call is TRBV11-2, the J call TRBJ2-1, with 9 positions matching TRBD1. The CDR3 consists of 17 residues. J gave up 4 bases and V 5 bases, and 12 bases lay outside the gene matches. Germline V gene data show CDR1 as SGHAT and CDR2 as FQNNGV. This chain's CDR3 is CASSPRTGDMKYNEQFF. The CDR3 region has the DNA TGTGCCAGCAGCCCGCGGACAGGGGACATGAAGTACAATGAGCAGTTCTTC.

This clone was found once. As DNA, the CDR3 is TGTGCCAGCAGTTACCAGGGCGCCGGGGAGCTGTTTTTT. It translates to CASSYQGAGELFF. This chain links TRBV6-5 with TRBJ2-2, with D possibly being TRBD1 (5 bases). The CDR3 totals 13 residues. Trimming pared 2 bases from V and 6 bases from J, leaving 7 bases between. Germline values: CDR1 MNHEY, CDR2 SVGAGI.

The sample holds one count of this clone. The gene calls are TRBV28 and TRBJ2-7; no clear D. Trimming removed 10 bases at V and 0 bases at J, with 16 bases between. From germline, CDR1 is MDHEN and CDR2 SYDVKM. The CDR3 has 14 amino acids. The CDR3 spells CATSQTRSSYEQYF. The CDR3 DNA follows: TGTGCCACCAGCCAGACTCGGAGCTCCTACGAGCAGTACTTC.

The chain joins TRBV27 to TRBJ2-6; D perhaps matches TRBD1 (5 bases). Trimming left V 5 bases short and J 0 bases short, with 11 bases between. The CDR3 has 16 amino acids. CDR1 and CDR2 from the germline V gene are MNHEY and SMNVEV (reference sequence). This CDR3 reads CASSPTGSSGANVLTF. Written as DNA, the CDR3 is TGTGCCAGCAGTCCTACAGGTTCCTCTGGGGCCAACGTCCTGACTTTC. Variable domain in full (rest from reference TRBV27 and TRBJ2-6): EAQVTQNPRYLITVTGKKLTVTCSQNMNHEYMSWYRQDPGLGLRQIYYSMNVEVTDKGDVPEGYKVSRKEKRNFPLILESPSPNQTSLYFCASSPTGSSGANVLTFGAGSRLTVL.

The chain combines TRBV10-1 with TRBJ2-2, with a tentative D call TRBD1 (5 bases). This CDR3 is built from 15 residues. Trimming took 11 bases from V and 0 from J, leaving 16 bases between them. The germline gives CDR1 WNHNN, CDR2 SYGVQD (reference sequence). CDR3 amino acids: CARQSDSSNTGELFF. As DNA, the CDR3 is TGCGCCCGCCAATCAGACAGCTCGAACACCGGGGAGCTGTTTTTT.

The chain uses TRBV9 and TRBJ1-2; a weak D match, TRBD1 (5 bases). V was pared by 4 bases and J by 6 bases, with 7 bases between. This CDR3 spans 11 amino acids. CDR1 is SGDLS and CDR2 is YYNGEE in the germline V gene. The CDR3 loop reads CASSTGDGYTF. Here the CDR3 DNA reads TGTGCCAGCAGCACGGGGGATGGCTACACCTTC.

The rearrangement uses TRBV19 and TRBJ1-4; 8 positions agree with TRBD1. Germline V gene lookup returns CDR1 LNHDA and CDR2 SQIVND (reference sequence). CDR3 length: 14 amino acids. With 6 bases clipped from V and 8 bases from J, the junction kept 8 bases outside the gene matches. DNA for the CDR3: TGTGCCAGTAGCCTGACAGGGGTATTCGAAAAACTGTTTTTT. Its translation: CASSLTGVFEKLFF.

This sequence joins TRBV27 and TRBJ1-3; no clear D. CDR3 length: 15 amino acids. Trimming took 0 bases from V and 8 from J, leaving 14 bases between them. Germline-derived CDR1 and CDR2 are MNHEY and SMNVEV (reference sequence). Here the CDR3 DNA reads TGTGCCAGCAGTTTATCCCAAGGGCTGGGCCACACCATATATTTT. Translation: CASSLSQGLGHTIYF.

This clone appeared a few times. The chain recombines TRBV11-2 with TRBJ1-2; D is possibly TRBD1 (5 bases). This CDR3 is built from 13 residues. Germline-derived CDR1 and CDR2 are SGHAT and FQNNGV. The V and J ends lost 5 bases and 7 bases respectively, with 14 bases between them. The CDR3 region has the DNA TGTGCCAGCAGCCCCTCAGGGCAGGGTGGCTACACCTTC. It yields the protein CASSPSGQGGYTF.

This clone is a singleton in its sample. V usage is TRBV19 and J usage is TRBJ1-5; no firm D call. Germline values: CDR1 LNHDA, CDR2 SQIVND (reference sequence). V lost 7 bases and J 1 base, leaving 14 bases between the germline ends. The CDR3 is 15 residues long. The CDR3 loop reads CASNLGFTSNQPQHF. The CDR3 DNA is TGTGCCAGTAATTTGGGCTTTACGAGCAATCAGCCCCAGCATTTT. The full variable domain, with the rest looked up from reference TRBV19 and TRBJ1-5, is DGGITQSPKYLFRKEGQNVTLSCEQNLNHDAMYWYRQDPGQGLRLIYYSQIVNDFQKGDIAEGYSVSREKKESFPLTVTSAQKNPTAFYLCASNLGFTSNQPQHFGDGTRLSIL.